This T cell receptor (beta chain) was sequenced in a study of shared clonotypes between healthy human individuals. This clone was seen only once. The target antigen is unknown. About 30,000 T cell genomes, or around 0.3 ug DNA, went into unsorted PBMC replicate PCRs. Sequencing of unsorted PBMC DNA was carried out using ten immunoSEQ deep assay plates. The protocol was immunoSEQ multiplex PCR, while the TCRdb copy is restricted to in-frame clones and leaves out a portion. The sample yields roughly 490,000 clones, around three quarters seen once. Trimming removed 5 bases at V and 3 bases at J, with 14 bases between. The CDR3 contains 14 residues. CDR1 is SNHLY, CDR2 FYNNEI, per germline. Study-level results: The expectation was that sequencing depth would affect clonotype sharing among donors.

The chain links TRBV2 to TRBJ2-7; TRBD1 is a possible D gene (6 bases). Sequenced material: PBMCs. The source of this sequence is a woman aged 40 to 50 in good health. Some clones in this sample may be carry-over from other donors' samples. CDR3 sequence: CASSPQVGGYEQYF. CDR3 nucleotides: TGTGCCAGCAGTCCCCAGGTAGGGGGCTACGAGCAGTACTTC.